The 30 T cell receptor beta chains below come from one sample, sequenced in a study of cytomegalovirus exposure and HLA in healthy donors. Primers: 60 Vbeta forward and 13 Jbeta reverse. Assay used: immunoSEQ multiplex PCR; TCRdb lists only in-frame clones, some missing. The table includes around 140,000 clones, approximately 72% detected once. Sequences were obtained from PBMCs. The receptors were gathered from a woman in her sixties or seventies in good health and CMV-seronegative.

V gene TRBV28 combines with J gene TRBJ2-4, with 14 bases lining up with TRBD2. CDR1 is MDHEN, CDR2 SYDVKM, per germline. J gave up 6 bases and V 0 bases, and 7 bases lay outside the gene matches. The length of the CDR3 is 18 residues. The CDR3 bases are TGTGCCAGCAGTTTATGGAAGACTAGCGGGAGGGCAGGAAACATTCAGTACTTC. This encodes CASSLWKTSGRAGNIQYF.

The V and J genes are TRBV28 and TRBJ1-4; D perhaps matches TRBD1 (6 bases). The CDR3 is made up of 13 amino acids. V was cut by 7 bases and J by 5 bases, with 11 bases left in between. CDR1 and CDR2 (germline): MDHEN, SYDVKM. This chain's CDR3 is CASTGQINEKLFF. The CDR3 nucleotides read TGTGCCAGCACCGGACAGATCAATGAAAAACTGTTTTTT.

The chain joins TRBV5-6 to TRBJ1-1, with TRBD1 identical over 8 bases. The length of the CDR3 is 15 residues. V was clipped by 4 bases and J by 4 bases; unmatched bases: 9. The V gene's germline CDR1 is SGHDT and CDR2 YYEEEE. The CDR3 nucleotides read TGTGCCAGCAGCGTTACGACAGGGGCGCCCACTGAAGCTTTCTTT. As protein: CASSVTTGAPTEAFF.

This clone occurred once. The rearrangement joins TRBV5-1 to TRBJ2-3; TRBD2 matches at 7 bases. The CDR3 loop spans 16 amino acids. J gave up 6 bases and V 5 bases, and 15 bases lay outside the gene matches. CDR1 is SGHRS, CDR2 YFSETQ, per germline. The CDR3 region has the DNA TGCGCCAGCAGGTCCCTAGATAGCGGGTTGGGGGATACGCAGTATTTT. Its protein product is CASRSLDSGLGDTQYF.

The rearrangement uses TRBV7-2 and TRBJ2-7; 16 nucleotides line up with TRBD2. Germline V lookup: CDR1 SGHTA, CDR2 FQGNSA. V gave up 5 bases and J gave up 7 bases; unmatched junction bases: 5. The CDR3 consists of 15 residues. CDR3 sequence: CASSPGLAGGREQYF. The DNA of the CDR3 is TGTGCCAGCAGCCCGGGACTAGCGGGGGGGAGGGAGCAGTACTTC.

The V and J genes are TRBV6-4 and TRBJ2-3, with D possibly TRBD1 on 6 matching bases. The CDR3 totals 16 residues. The germline CDR1 and CDR2 sequences are MRHNA and SNTAGT. Between the trimmed V and J ends, which lost 2 bases and 3 bases, there was a span of 15 bases. The CDR3 region is CASSDGTTGGTDTQYF. In DNA form, the CDR3 reads TGTGCCAGCAGTGACGGGACGACAGGCGGGACAGATACGCAGTATTTT.

The chain links TRBV6-5 to TRBJ2-7; D might be TRBD1 (5 bases). V was cut by 8 bases and J by 1 base, with 12 bases left in between. The CDR3 runs to 13 residues. Germline V gene lookup returns CDR1 MNHEY and CDR2 SVGAGI. The CDR3 here is CASGLDKSYEQYF. For the CDR3, the DNA is TGTGCCAGCGGGTTGGACAAATCCTACGAGCAGTACTTC.

This chain connects TRBV9 to TRBJ2-1; 11 bases map to TRBD2. Germline values: CDR1 SGDLS, CDR2 YYNGEE. The CDR3 covers 16 residues. V dropped 3 bases and J dropped 2; count of bases not matched to a gene: 4. CDR3 nucleotides: TGTGCCAGCAGCGATAGCGGGAGGGTCCCCTACAATGAGCAGTTCTTC. Its protein is CASSDSGRVPYNEQFF.

This chain uses TRBV10-3 with TRBJ2-1; D unresolved. From germline, CDR1 is ENHRY and CDR2 SYGVKD. CDR3 size: 12 residues. V was clipped by 2 bases and J by 9 bases, with 8 bases between them. The CDR3 nucleotides are TGTGCCATCAGTGAGGAGCAGGTTGAGCAGTTCTTC. Translating it yields CAISEEQVEQFF.

This sequence joins TRBV9 and TRBJ2-7, with 7 bases matching TRBD1. Per germline, CDR1 SGDLS and CDR2 YYNGEE. The CDR3 is 14 residues long. V was pared by 4 bases and J by 0 bases, with 4 bases of the junction left unmatched. In nucleotides, the CDR3 is TGTGCCAGCAGCCCCGGGACAGCCTCCTACGAGCAGTACTTC. Translated, it gives CASSPGTASYEQYF. Based on the CDR3 plus reference TRBV9 and TRBJ2-7, the full variable domain is DSGVTQTPKHLITATGQRVTLRCSPRSGDLSVYWYQQSLDQGLQFLIQYYNGEERAKGNILERFSAQQFPDLHSELNLSSLELGDSALYFCASSPGTASYEQYFGPGTRLTVT.

The chain uses TRBV2 and TRBJ2-2; perhaps TRBD2 as D (5 bases). Germline V gene lookup returns CDR1 SNHLY and CDR2 FYNNEI. V lost 4 bases to trimming and J lost 3 bases, with 9 bases between them. This CDR3 contains 14 residues. CDR3 in amino acids: CASSVRRYTGELFF. The CDR3 coding sequence is TGTGCCAGCAGTGTAAGGAGGTACACCGGGGAGCTGTTTTTT. Full variable domain (remainder filled in from reference TRBV2 and TRBJ2-2): EPEVTQTPSHQVTQMGQEVILRCVPISNHLYFYWYRQILGQKVEFLVSFYNNEISEKSEIFDDQFSVERPDGSNFTLKIRSTKLEDSAMYFCASSVRRYTGELFFGEGSRLTVL.

The chain links TRBV5-4 to TRBJ1-1; 9 bases align to TRBD1. The CDR3 consists of 16 residues. Losses at the gene ends were 1 base for V and 4 bases for J; bases not matched to a gene: 8. Germline lookup yields CDR1 SGHNT and CDR2 YYREEE (reference sequence). The CDR3 loop is CASSLPRQGVVTEAFF. In DNA form, the CDR3 reads TGTGCCAGCAGCTTGCCAAGACAGGGGGTGGTCACTGAAGCTTTCTTT.

The rearrangement uses TRBV7-8 and TRBJ2-3, with a weak D call TRBD1 (5 bases). Deletions cut 1 base from V and 6 bases from J, with 14 bases between. CDR3 size: 15 residues. The germline gives CDR1 SGHVS, CDR2 FQNEAQ. The CDR3 spells CASSLEQGTFDTQYF. CDR3 nucleotide sequence: TGTGCCAGCAGCTTAGAGCAGGGTACTTTTGATACGCAGTATTTT.

V is TRBV20-1 and J is TRBJ1-4, with 9 bases identical to TRBD1. The CDR3 loop spans 11 amino acids. Germline V CDR1 and CDR2: DFQATT, SNEGSKA (reference sequence). The CDR3 DNA sequence: TGCAGCGGGACAGGGAGTGAAAAACTGTTTTTT. It specifies CSGTGSEKLFF.

The V call is TRBV9, the J call TRBJ2-3; possibly TRBD2 for D (5 bases). Germline CDR1 and CDR2: SGDLS and YYNGEE. The CDR3 length is 15 residues. Trimming took off 0 bases at V and 0 bases at J, with 8 bases between the two ends. CDR3 in amino acids: CASSVGPGSTDTQYF. CDR3 nucleotide sequence: TGTGCCAGCAGCGTAGGCCCGGGGAGCACAGATACGCAGTATTTT.

In its sample, this clone was seen a few times. The J gene is TRBJ2-1, the V gene TRBV4-2; 12 bases match TRBD2. The CDR3 contains 18 residues. Germline assignment: CDR1 LGHNA and CDR2 YNFKEQ. V lost 1 base to trimming and J lost 0 bases; unmatched junction nucleotides: 4. The CDR3 nucleotides are TGTGCCAGCAGCCAAGCCCGACTAGCGGGGGCCTCCTACAATGAGCAGTTCTTC. It codes for CASSQARLAGASYNEQFF.

The gene calls are TRBV6-1 and TRBJ2-2; perhaps TRBD2 as D (5 bases). This CDR3 has 14 amino acids. The germline CDR1 and CDR2 sequences are MNHNS and SASEGT. Trimming removed 6 bases from V and 6 bases from J, with 14 bases in between. The CDR3 here is CASREFRTAGELFF. The CDR3 DNA reads as TGTGCCAGCAGGGAATTCCGGACTGCCGGGGAGCTGTTTTTT.

The chain has TRBV18 and TRBJ2-1; 9 bases fit TRBD1. The ends lost 6 bases at V and 7 bases at J; junction bases unmatched: 4. The CDR3 loop spans 13 amino acids. The germline V gene encodes CDR1 KGHSH and CDR2 LQKENI. The CDR3 loop reads CASSSGTGNEQFF. Here the CDR3 DNA reads TGTGCCAGCTCGAGCGGGACAGGGAATGAGCAGTTCTTC.

The V call is TRBV6-5, the J call TRBJ2-4; D possibly corresponds to TRBD1 (5 bases). The CDR3 loop spans 15 amino acids. V shed 7 bases and J shed 5 bases, with 18 bases lying between them. The germline V gene encodes CDR1 MNHEY and CDR2 SVGAGI. The CDR3 reads CASTPDQGLENIQYF. The DNA for the CDR3 is TGTGCCAGCACCCCAGACCAGGGCTTGGAAAACATTCAGTACTTC.

The V gene is TRBV28, the J gene TRBJ1-4; 7 bases map to TRBD1. The CDR3 extends over 12 amino acids. Germline CDR1 reads MDHEN; CDR2 reads SYDVKM. V was pared by 6 bases and J by 6 bases, with 1 base of the junction left unmatched. CDR3 protein: CASSTGDEKLFF. The CDR3, as DNA: TGTGCCAGCAGCACAGGGGATGAAAAACTGTTTTTT.

The rearrangement links TRBV11-2 to TRBJ1-5, with D unresolved. CDR1 is SGHAT, CDR2 FQNNGV, per germline. The length of the CDR3 is 16 residues. Trimming stripped 1 base from V and 1 base from J, with 11 bases between. This CDR3 reads CASSLGTYGSNQPQHF. CDR3 coding DNA: TGTGCCAGCAGCTTAGGAACATACGGGAGCAATCAGCCCCAGCATTTT.

The CDR3 loop reads CASSLDSGYSYEQYF. DNA of the CDR3: TGTGCCAGCAGCTTGGACTCAGGTTACTCCTACGAGCAGTACTTC. The rearrangement links TRBV5-5 to TRBJ2-7; D not resolved. The CDR3 loop spans 15 amino acids. Trimming shortened V by 0 bases and J by 0 bases, and 10 bases separated the two germline ends. Germline assignment: CDR1 SGHKS and CDR2 YYEKEE (reference sequence).

The J gene is TRBJ1-1, the V gene TRBV4-1; 7 positions agree with TRBD1. With 5 bases clipped from V and 4 bases from J, the junction kept 10 bases outside the gene matches. The CDR3 covers 15 residues. Germline V lookup: CDR1 MGHRA, CDR2 YSYEKL. CDR3 nucleotide sequence: TGCGCCAGCAGCGCCCGACAGGGAAGCGGCACTGAAGCTTTCTTT. This codes for CASSARQGSGTEAFF.

This chain links TRBV7-9 with TRBJ2-2; D not certain. CDR3 size: 13 residues. V was shortened by 6 bases and J by 7 bases, with 12 bases between the two germline ends. Germline values: CDR1 SEHNR, CDR2 FQNEAQ (reference sequence). The CDR3 region is CASRYGVVGELFF. CDR3 bases: TGTGCCAGCAGGTACGGAGTTGTCGGGGAGCTGTTTTTT.

This chain links TRBV5-4 with TRBJ2-6; 12 positions agree with TRBD1. The germline CDR1 and CDR2 sequences are SGHNT and YYREEE (reference sequence). This CDR3 spans 17 amino acids. V was clipped by 4 bases and J by 1 base; unmatched bases: 3. The CDR3 bases are TGTGCCAGCAGCGCGGGACAGGGGGCGTCTGGGGCCAACGTCCTGACTTTC. Translating gives CASSAGQGASGANVLTF.

The chain uses TRBV28 and TRBJ2-4, with D perhaps matching TRBD2 (7 bases). Trimming left V 1 base short and J 3 bases short, with 16 bases between. The length of the CDR3 is 17 residues. Germline-derived CDR1 and CDR2 are MDHEN and SYDVKM. The CDR3 here is CASSLLSTRGGKNIQYF. The DNA of the CDR3 is TGTGCCAGCAGTTTATTGTCGACAAGGGGGGGCAAAAACATTCAGTACTTC.

This clone is a singleton in its sample. J is TRBJ1-2 and V is TRBV5-1; TRBD1 might be the D (5 bases). V lost 1 base to trimming and J lost 2 bases, with 12 bases between them. The germline gives CDR1 SGHRS, CDR2 YFSETQ. The CDR3 is made up of 15 amino acids. The CDR3 DNA sequence: TGCGCCAGCAGCTTGCAGGGTAGTTCCAACTATGGCTACACCTTC. This sequence encodes CASSLQGSSNYGYTF.

The chain carries TRBV9 and TRBJ2-5; the match to TRBD2 covers 8 bases. The trim removed 0 bases at V and 7 bases at J, leaving 11 bases unmatched. Germline V gives CDR1 SGDLS, CDR2 YYNGEE. The CDR3 has 16 amino acids. CDR3: CASSVAGHSGEVTQYF. The CDR3 region has the DNA TGTGCCAGCAGCGTAGCCGGCCATAGCGGGGAGGTGACCCAGTACTTC.

This clone was seen a few times. This chain joins TRBV5-4 and TRBJ1-2; TRBD1 aligns across 7 bases. CDR3 length equals 15 residues. The germline gives CDR1 SGHNT, CDR2 YYREEE (reference sequence). The trim removed 7 bases at V and 2 bases at J, leaving 11 bases unmatched. The CDR3 here is CASAGRTTGNYGYTF. The CDR3 DNA reads as TGTGCCAGCGCCGGACGCACGACAGGGAACTATGGCTACACCTTC.

This clone turned up a few times. The chain couples TRBV10-3 to TRBJ1-2; 9 bases fit TRBD1. Looked up from germline, CDR1 is ENHRY and CDR2 is SYGVKD. The CDR3 has 15 amino acids. After removal of 7 bases from V and 6 bases from J, the junction contained 12 bases not matched to a gene. CDR3 coding DNA: TGTGCCATCAAAGGAACGATCCGGGACAGGGATGGCTACACCTTC. It is translated as CAIKGTIRDRDGYTF.